The clone carrying this T cell receptor beta chain was picked up a small number of times. The target antigen is unknown. This entry comes from a study of cytomegalovirus exposure and HLA in healthy donors. General study results and limits: TCR beta sequences reportedly predicted most subjects' HLA-A and HLA-B alleles accurately.

Both 60 Vbeta primers and 13 Jbeta primers went into the PCR. Profiling relied on immunoSEQ multiplex PCR, and the TCRdb table lists in-frame clones only, not all of them. The table has fewer than 200,000 clones, approximately 71% seen once. V lost 7 bases, J lost 1 base, and 13 bases lay in between. Germline lookup yields CDR1 SQVTM and CDR2 ANQGSEA. The CDR3 runs to 13 residues. The sequence was obtained from a girl aged 5-17 years in good health and CMV-seronegative. The sequencing sample was made of PBMCs. The V and J genes are TRBV29-1 and TRBJ1-1; D is perhaps TRBD1 (5 bases). CDR3 nucleotide sequence: TGCAGCGCTTGCCGGGGGTGGAACACTGAAGCTTTCTTT. Its translation is CSACRGWNTEAFF.